This T cell receptor (beta chain) was identified during a study of blood T cell repertoires in COVID-19. Overall study: Specimens from acute and convalescent COVID-19 originated in the United States, Italy and Spain. PBMCs, B-cell-depleted T cells, or T cells were the source of the cDNA or gDNA that made up the material.

Original methodology: From reference gene primer amplification, estimates of nucleated cell counts were derived. Clones were sequenced by immunoSEQ multiplex PCR, and TCRdb holds only the in-frame ones, with some missing. V and J calls and clone size are copied from that table; D and trimming were computed from the DNA. The repertoire holds under 250,000 clones, with around four fifths as singletons. The germline V gene encodes CDR1 SEHNR and CDR2 FQNEAQ (reference sequence). V lost 1 base to trimming and J lost 3 bases, with 10 bases between them. The CDR3 length is 15 residues. This sequence was found in a woman between 55 and 75 years old with active or convalescent COVID-19. The material sequenced was peripheral blood. This chain joins TRBV7-9 and TRBJ1-5; D is undetermined. This chain's CDR3 is CASSLGSTPNQPQHF. The DNA for the CDR3 is TGTGCCAGCAGCTTAGGCTCTACGCCCAATCAGCCCCAGCATTTT.